These T cell receptor beta chains were read from a single sample in a study of human T cells and chemical hapten exposure. Via MiXCR, TCRdb re-called the RACE reads, giving one row per CDR3 protein. The sample includes about 34,000 distinct CDR3 sequences, 4.5% to 5.5% of them seen just once. Sequencing was done on a sample of whole blood. Source of these receptors: a human donor in good health. Some clones in this sample may be carry-over from other donors' samples. CDR3s include the opening cysteine and the closing phenylalanine or tryptophan. The D gene is left open where the match is weak. A row's size may be missing; if present it is once, few, many or a size class.

many	14	TRBV4-3	TRBJ1-1	NA	TGCGCCAGCAGCCAAGTGGGGGGCAAGATTGAAGCTTTCTTT	CASSQVGGKIEAFF
many	15	TRBV20-1	TRBJ2-2	NA	TGCAGTGCTAGAGGAGAGGTACTGAACACCGGGGAGCTGTTTTTT	CSARGEVLNTGELFF
few	17	TRBV9	TRBJ1-6	NA	TGTGCCAGCAGCCCAGCGTCAGGGAGACCCTATAATTCACCCCTCCACTTT	CASSPASGRPYNSPLHF
NA	14	TRBV2	TRBJ2-1	NA	TGTGCCAGTGACGGACAGTCCTCCTACAATGAGCAGTTCTTC	CASDGQSSYNEQFF
NA	13	TRBV3-1	TRBJ2-5	NA	TGTGCCAGCAGCCTCAACGGGAGAGAGACCCAGTACTTC	CASSLNGRETQYF
many	17	TRBV5-4	TRBJ2-6	TRBD1	TGTGCCAGCAGCCCCGCGACAGGGAGCTCTGGGGCCAACGTCCTGACTTTC	CASSPATGSSGANVLTF
few	17	TRBV15	TRBJ2-6	NA	TGTGCCACCAGCACCCCCGAGGTACGGCCTGGGGCCAACGTCCTGACTTTC	CATSTPEVRPGANVLTF
many	14	TRBV7-6	TRBJ2-3	NA	TGTGCCAGCAGCCGCAGCGGACCCACAGATACGCAGTATTTT	CASSRSGPTDTQYF
NA	13	TRBV6-5	TRBJ1-2	NA	TGTGCCAGCAGTTTAGACAGTGACTATGGCTACACCTTC	CASSLDSDYGYTF
medium-sized	13	TRBV12-3/TRBV12-4	TRBJ2-5	NA	TGTGCCAGCGGGAGTCTTATTAAAGAGACCCAGTACTTC	CASGSLIKETQYF
few	14	TRBV29-1	TRBJ2-3	TRBD2	TGCAGCGTGAGCGGGACTAGCGACACAGATACGCAGTATTTT	CSVSGTSDTDTQYF
many	14	TRBV5-1	TRBJ2-1	NA	TGCGCCAGCAGCTTGATGGGCCCCACAGATGAGCAGTTCTTC	CASSLMGPTDEQFF
many	11	TRBV6-5	TRBJ2-7	NA	TGTGCCAGCCGCCGAGGGGGCGAGCAGTACTTC	CASRRGGEQYF
few	13	TRBV12-3/TRBV12-4	TRBJ1-1	TRBD1	TGTGCCAGCAGTCTCGGGGGGGACAGGGATGCTTTCTTT	CASSLGGDRDAFF
NA	16	TRBV12-3/TRBV12-4	TRBJ1-2	TRBD1	TGTGCCAGCAGATCCCTGACAGGGGGCCCCAACTATGGCTACACCTTC	CASRSLTGGPNYGYTF
many	16	TRBV10-3	TRBJ2-3	TRBD2	TGTGCCATCAGTGAGGGAGGAACTAGCGGCACAGATACGCAGTATTTT	CAISEGGTSGTDTQYF